Shown below are 5 T cell receptor beta chains from a single sample sequenced in a study of identical twins. TCRdb recomputed calls from the 5' RACE reads with MiXCR, one row per CDR3 protein. This sample has 500,000 to 550,000 distinct CDR3 sequences, with about a fifth found just once. This same sample was also taken into another study, of yellow fever vaccine responses in identical twins.

Sequencing used CD4+ T cells sorted from blood. All receptors derive from a woman aged 18-29 years in good health.

The chain uses TRBV11-3 and TRBJ2-2; the D gene is possibly TRBD1 (6 bases). The CDR3 is 13 residues long. Germline V gives CDR1 SGHNT, CDR2 YENEEA. Between the trimmed V and J ends, which lost 5 bases and 4 bases, there was a span of 8 bases. The CDR3 here is CASSTGFTGELFF. The CDR3 nucleotides read TGTGCCAGCAGCACAGGGTTCACCGGGGAGCTGTTTTTT.

This clonotype has just a few counts. The chain joins TRBV7-9 to TRBJ1-6; 8 nucleotides agree with TRBD1. The V and J ends lost 1 base and 8 bases, in that order; junction bases with no gene match: 4. The length of the CDR3 is 15 residues. Germline V gives CDR1 SEHNR, CDR2 FQNEAQ (reference sequence). CDR3: CASSLEDRVDSPLHF. DNA of the CDR3: TGTGCCAGCAGCTTAGAGGACAGGGTCGATTCACCCCTCCACTTT.

This chain connects TRBV5-1 to TRBJ2-2; the match to TRBD2 covers 9 bases. Germline V gene lookup returns CDR1 SGHRS and CDR2 YFSETQ. The CDR3 is 16 residues long. The V and J ends lost 0 bases and 5 bases, in that order; junction bases with no gene match: 5. The CDR3 region is CASSLVAGAETGELFF. In nucleotides, the CDR3 is TGCGCCAGCAGCTTGGTAGCGGGAGCGGAAACCGGGGAGCTGTTTTTT. Combining the CDR3 with reference TRBV5-1 and TRBJ2-2 gives the whole variable domain KAGVTQTPRYLIKTRGQQVTLSCSPISGHRSVSWYQQTPGQGLQFLFEYFSETQRNKGNFPGRFSGRQFSNSRSEMNVSTLELGDSALYLCASSLVAGAETGELFFGEGSRLTVL.

This clonotype was observed a few times. The CDR3 here is CATSREAGELFF. The CDR3 DNA sequence: TGTGCCACCAGCAGAGAGGCCGGGGAGCTGTTTTTT. The V and J genes are TRBV15 and TRBJ2-2; D is unresolved. V lost 0 bases to trimming and J lost 6 bases, with 2 bases between them. The CDR3 spans 12 residues. Germline V gene lookup returns CDR1 LNHNV and CDR2 YYDKDF (reference sequence).

This chain joins TRBV5-5 and TRBJ2-7, with a possible D match to TRBD1 (5 bases). The CDR3 sequence is 15 residues long. Trimming took off 0 bases at V and 3 bases at J, with 13 bases between the two ends. The germline V gene encodes CDR1 SGHKS and CDR2 YYEKEE (reference sequence). The CDR3 loop is CASSLAGLVGYEQYV. The CDR3 DNA is TGTGCCAGCAGCTTGGCAGGGCTCGTCGGCTACGAGCAGTACGTC.